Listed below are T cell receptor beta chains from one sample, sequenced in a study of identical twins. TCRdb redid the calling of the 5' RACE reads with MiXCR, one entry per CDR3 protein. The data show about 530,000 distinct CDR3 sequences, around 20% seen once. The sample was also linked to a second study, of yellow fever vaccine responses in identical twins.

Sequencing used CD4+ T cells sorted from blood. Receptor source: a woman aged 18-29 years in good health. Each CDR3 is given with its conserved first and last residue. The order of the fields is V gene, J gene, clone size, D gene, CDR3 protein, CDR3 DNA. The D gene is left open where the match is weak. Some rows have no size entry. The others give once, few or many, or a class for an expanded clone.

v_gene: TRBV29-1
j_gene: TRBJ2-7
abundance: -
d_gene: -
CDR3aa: CSVSFGGNPYEQYF
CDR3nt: TGCAGCGTTTCCTTCGGGGGAAACCCCTACGAGCAGTACTTC

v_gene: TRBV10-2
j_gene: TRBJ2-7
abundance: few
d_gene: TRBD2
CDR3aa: CASKIMELAGAREQYF
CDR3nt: TGCGCCAGCAAAATCATGGAACTAGCGGGAGCTCGAGAGCAGTACTTC

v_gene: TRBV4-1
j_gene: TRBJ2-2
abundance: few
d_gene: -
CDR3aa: CASSHRPGELFF
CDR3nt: TGCGCCAGCAGCCATCGCCCCGGGGAGCTGTTTTTT

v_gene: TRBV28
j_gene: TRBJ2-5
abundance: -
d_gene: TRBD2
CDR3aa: CASTARGLAGVGQETQYF
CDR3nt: TGTGCCAGCACCGCAAGGGGACTAGCGGGAGTTGGGCAAGAGACCCAGTACTTC

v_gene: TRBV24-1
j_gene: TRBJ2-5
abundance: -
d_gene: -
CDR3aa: CATSDFGSPQETQYF
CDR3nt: TGTGCCACCAGTGATTTCGGCAGCCCGCAAGAGACCCAGTACTTC

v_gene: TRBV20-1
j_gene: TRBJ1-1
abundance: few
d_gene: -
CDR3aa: CSARGSPRVPEAFF
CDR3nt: TGCAGTGCTAGGGGGTCTCCGAGGGTGCCTGAAGCTTTCTTT

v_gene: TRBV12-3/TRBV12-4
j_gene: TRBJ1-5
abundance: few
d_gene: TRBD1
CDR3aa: CASTNIYTGGDQPQHF
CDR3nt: TGTGCCAGCACAAATATTTATACAGGGGGCGATCAGCCCCAGCATTTT

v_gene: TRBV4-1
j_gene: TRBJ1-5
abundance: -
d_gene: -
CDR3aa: CASSQEPAGQPQHF
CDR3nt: TGCGCCAGCAGCCAAGAACCCGCCGGTCAGCCCCAGCATTTT

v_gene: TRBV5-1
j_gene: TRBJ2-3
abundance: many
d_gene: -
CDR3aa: CASSLEGSTDTQYF
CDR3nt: TGCGCCAGCAGCTTGGAGGGTAGCACAGATACGCAGTATTTT

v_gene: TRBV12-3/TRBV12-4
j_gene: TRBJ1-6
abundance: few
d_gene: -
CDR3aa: CASSFLLGSSYNSPLHF
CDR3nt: TGTGCCAGCAGTTTTCTACTCGGGAGCTCCTATAATTCACCCCTCCACTTT

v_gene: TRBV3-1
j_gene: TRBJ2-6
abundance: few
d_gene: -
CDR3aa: CASSQASKVGANVLTF
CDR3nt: TGTGCCAGCAGCCAAGCGTCTAAGGTTGGGGCCAACGTCCTGACTTTC